This T cell receptor (beta chain) is from a study of blood T cell repertoires in COVID-19 (TCRdb year 2020). With respect to the entire study: Samples covering the acute and convalescent phases of COVID-19 were provided by collaborators in the United States, Italy and Spain. The prospective study material was composed of cDNA or gDNA derived from T cells, B-cell-depleted T cells, or PBMCs. Subjects who had been exposed to COVID-19, were actively infected with it, or had recovered from it provided the deeply sampled blood TCRbeta repertoires that made up the dataset. A freely available public database, intended as a resource for researchers studying the immune response to SARS-CoV-2, is where the repertoires were released. The samples were drawn from two sources: the first 160 participants of the ongoing ImmuneRACE study, and over 950 subjects contributed by 6 global collaborators. A de-identified subject ID, COVID-19 status, age in years and sex were almost always included in the sample metadata. HLA class I and class II types, where available, came from metadata supplied by the sample provider rather than from assay-based typing. Study-level results and caveats: The quantity of clinical and demographic metadata differed by source and by participant and was supplied without curation.

This clone was picked up one time. What antigen it recognizes has not been identified. The record has no base qualities; no much larger clone is one base away. The collaborating institutions used their own protocols to collect whole blood in K2EDTA tubes. Collaborator samples were shipped for TCRbeta analysis as frozen whole blood, isolated PBMCs, or DNA extracted from either sample type. TCRbeta CDR3 regions were amplified from genomic DNA by means of the immunoSEQ Assay, a bias-controlled multiplex PCR. The original pipeline was this. Within the assay, amplification of reference gene primers was used to estimate how many nucleated cells each sample contained. To quantify the absolute abundance of each unique TCRbeta CDR3 rearrangement, sequence reads were collapsed and filtered. For each sample, productive Simpson clonality was calculated by taking the square root of Simpson's diversity index across productive rearrangements. Held by TCRdb, this immuneACCESS table contains in-frame sequences only and omits some clones. Under half of the omission traces to an unresolved V gene where checked; the cause of the rest is unknown. D and trimming come from the DNA, and the V and J calls and clone size come from that table. A total of roughly 250,000 clones appear in this sample, around 89% of them only once. Of the sample, approximately 0.84% falls within the top ten clones.

What was sequenced was peripheral blood. This clonotype originated in a man aged 25 to 40 with acute or convalescent COVID-19.

CDR3 protein: CAISERGAGEDTQYF. The DNA reads TGTGCCATCAGTGAGAGGGGGGCGGGAGAGGATACGCAGTATTTT. The rearrangement combines TRBV10-3 with TRBJ2-3, with a tentative D gene TRBD2 over 7 matching bases. V and J are truncated by 2 bases and 6 bases respectively, leaving an intervening sequence of 15 bases. The CDR3 has 15 amino acids, counting the end cysteine and phenylalanine. Only the CDR3 portion is preserved as DNA: 45 bases, with reading frame beginning at the first base. CDR1 and CDR2 are drawn from the germline V gene: ENHRY, SYGVKD.